The rows below give T cell receptor beta chains drawn from one sample of a study of human T cells and chemical hapten exposure. One entry per CDR3 protein results from TCRdb running MiXCR on the RACE reads. Found here are 250,000 or so distinct CDR3 sequences, around 7.7% of them singletons; the top ten hold about 1.2%. The source material was whole blood, sampled in connection with sensitization to the hapten diphenylcyclopropenone (DPC). The receptors derive from a man aged 18 to 29 with alopecia areata. Some clones in this sample may be carry-over from other donors' samples. Both conserved end residues are part of each CDR3. A D gene is named only where the DNA matches it firmly. Clone size is shown for a subset of rows, as once, few, many or a class of expanded clone.

CASSLDSHTEAFF,TGTGCCAGCAGCTTAGACTCTCACACTGAAGCTTTCTTT,TRBV7-2,.,TRBJ1-1,many
CSVRLWETQYF,TGCAGCGTTAGGCTCTGGGAGACCCAGTACTTC,TRBV29-1,.,TRBJ2-5,few
CASSQGQNVKNIQYF,TGTGCCAGCAGCCAAGGGCAGAACGTCAAAAACATTCAGTACTTC,TRBV14,.,TRBJ2-4,many
CASSLVGDTEAFF,TGTGCCAGCAGCTTAGTCGGGGACACTGAAGCTTTCTTT,TRBV11-3,.,TRBJ1-1,many
CASTSAVADTQYF,TGCGCCAGCACCTCTGCTGTGGCCGATACGCAGTATTTT,TRBV5-1,.,TRBJ2-3,few
CSSRLGNLTDTQYF,TGCAGCTCCCGGCTCGGGAACCTCACAGATACGCAGTATTTT,TRBV29-1,.,TRBJ2-3,many
CASRLGGGPTDTQYF,TGTGCCAGCAGACTCGGGGGGGGCCCCACAGATACGCAGTATTTT,TRBV28,TRBD2,TRBJ2-3,.
CASKVGDRGRSDTQYF,TGCGCCAGCAAGGTGGGCGACAGGGGGCGATCAGATACGCAGTATTTT,TRBV5-1,TRBD1,TRBJ2-3,few
CASSFGRHIQYF,TGTGCCAGCAGTTTTGGGAGACACATTCAGTACTTC,TRBV12-3/TRBV12-4,.,TRBJ2-4,few
CVSNLNLDTEAFF,TGTGTCAGCAACTTAAACCTAGACACTGAAGCTTTCTTT,TRBV5-4,.,TRBJ1-1,.
CASSEGGLAKNIQYF,TGTGCCAGCAGCGAAGGGGGTCTGGCCAAAAACATTCAGTACTTC,TRBV7-8,.,TRBJ2-4,.
CASSVNWGDTEAFF,TGTGCCAGCAGCGTAAATTGGGGTGACACTGAAGCTTTCTTT,TRBV9,.,TRBJ1-1,few
CASSLSEFGQYNEQFF,TGCGCCAGCAGCTTGTCTGAATTCGGACAGTACAATGAGCAGTTCTTC,TRBV5-1,.,TRBJ2-1,few
CASSLVGRKSSYEQYF,TGTGCCAGCAGCTTGGTTGGCAGGAAAAGTTCCTACGAGCAGTACTTC,TRBV5-6,.,TRBJ2-7,.
CASSYDPRGDYGYTF,TGTGCCAGCAGTTACGATCCCCGGGGAGACTATGGCTACACCTTC,TRBV6-2/TRBV6-3,.,TRBJ1-2,.